Below, one TCR beta chain is given with its context. Its antigen remains undetermined. Per-base quality was not reported, and no clone a single base away is much larger than it. The time point label corresponds to: pretreatment peripheral blood. A cohort of around 29 patients with locally advanced or metastatic urothelial carcinoma, treated at Memorial Sloan Kettering on a trial protocol, was included. Peripheral blood mononuclear cells were collected from each patient pretreatment and during treatment, giving between 1 and 8 total time points per patient. The Qiagen DNeasy Blood extraction kit was used to purify genomic DNA from total PBMCs and tumor samples. PBMCs were collected pretreatment and during treatment and were isolated and stored as previously described. This record belongs to a study of PD-L1 blockade in urothelial cancer (dated by TCRdb to 2015 to 2018). A note on the overall study: Every patient began therapy around 2014 and was given atezolizumab 1,200 mg intravenously every 3 weeks. TCR sequencing covered pretreatment tumor samples and matched, serially collected peripheral blood taken before and after atezolizumab treatment. Over 28 patients had pretreatment blood TCR-seq, about 24 had at least one posttreatment blood collection, and about 24 had tumor TCR-seq. In the same patients, pretreatment tumors underwent whole exome sequencing and RNA sequencing in addition to TCR sequencing. Progression-free survival longer than 6 months counted as durable clinical benefit, and TCR features were additionally tested against both progression-free and overall survival. Blood samples yielded a median of about 150,000 T cells and roughly 80,000 unique TCRs, with median clonality 0.080. Durable clinical benefit was achieved by nine patients and was not achieved by 20 patients. Twenty-five of 29 patients were identified as males with urothelial cancer of bladder origin, and a prior smoking history was reported by 18 of 29 patients. An ECOG performance status of 0 or 1 was recorded for the patients, and 0 to 3 prior chemotherapy regimens had been received by the patients. Somatic, immune and clinical correlates of response to PD-L1 blockade with atezolizumab in urothelial cancer were the focus of an exploratory multi-omic analysis. Blood samples were analyzed at 3 weeks after treatment start (second dose) and at 6 weeks after treatment start.

Synthetic TCR analog templates were spiked into each PCR to estimate absolute template abundance from read counts. TCRbeta CDR3 regions were amplified from genomic DNA with bias-controlled V and J gene primers using the immunoSEQ assay. Rearranged TCRbeta segments were sequenced at approximately 20X coverage. In the authors' own workflow: Sequencing errors were corrected by clustering and CDR3s were annotated against IMGT to assign V, D and J genes. Downstream analyses used only productive TCRbeta rearrangements and left out out-of-frame or stop-codon sequences. To compute clonality, Shannon entropy was normalized by the log of the number of unique productive sequences and then subtracted from one. Clones differing between time points or between blood and tumor were identified by Fisher's exact test with Benjamini-Hochberg correction at adjusted p below 0.01. TCRdb holds this immuneACCESS table with in-frame rearrangements only. Some clones are missing; in checked studies, unresolved V genes explain under half, and the rest has no known cause. V and J calls plus clone size are reproduced from that table; the DNA served to infer D and trimming. Recorded for this sample are under 20,000 clones; over 75% of them occurred a single time. Over 9.5% of the sample is held by the ten biggest clonotypes.

Study-wide conclusions, independent of this receptor: Among patients with durable benefit, tumor-associated TCR clones showed greater expansion in peripheral blood 3 weeks after treatment started (n ≈ 20, p = 0.022). A pretreatment peripheral blood TCR clonality below the median was linked to improved progression-free and overall survival. Small sample size (n ≈ 30) and many exploratory analyses mean the results are intended to be hypothesis-generating.

The sequencing used PBMCs, collected around atezolizumab (anti-PD-L1) treatment. This receptor was identified in a man aged 65 to 79 with urothelial cancer.

The nucleotide sequence is given as TGTGCCAGCAGAAAGGGACTAGCGGGTGTCGAGCAGTACTTC. Translated, this gives CASRKGLAGVEQYF. The chain joins TRBV5-4 to TRBJ2-7, with 12 middle bases fitting TRBD2. From the cysteine through the phenylalanine, the CDR3 covers 14 amino acids. This entry keeps only the CDR3 DNA: 42 bases, framed from base 1. According to the germline V gene (reference sequence), CDR1 reads SGHNT and CDR2 reads YYREEE. Trimming takes 5 bases off V and 6 bases off J; junction bases not matched to a gene: 6.